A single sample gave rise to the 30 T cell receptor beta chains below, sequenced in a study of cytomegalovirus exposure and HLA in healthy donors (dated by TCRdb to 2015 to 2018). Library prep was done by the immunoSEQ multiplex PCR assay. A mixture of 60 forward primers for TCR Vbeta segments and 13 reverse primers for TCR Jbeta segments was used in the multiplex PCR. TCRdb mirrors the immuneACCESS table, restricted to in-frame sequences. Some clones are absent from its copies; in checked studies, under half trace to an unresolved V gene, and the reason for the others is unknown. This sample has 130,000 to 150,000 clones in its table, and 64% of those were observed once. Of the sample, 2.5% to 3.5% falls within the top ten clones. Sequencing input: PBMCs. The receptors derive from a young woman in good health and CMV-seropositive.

CDR3 DNA sequence: TGCGCCAGCAGCTTGGGACAGCGCACAGATACGCAGTATTTT. Translating gives CASSLGQRTDTQYF. The chain combines TRBV5-1 with TRBJ2-3; D is possibly TRBD1 (5 bases). The germline gives CDR1 SGHRS, CDR2 YFSETQ. V dropped 0 bases and J dropped 1 base, with 6 bases sitting between them. This CDR3 is 14 amino acids long.

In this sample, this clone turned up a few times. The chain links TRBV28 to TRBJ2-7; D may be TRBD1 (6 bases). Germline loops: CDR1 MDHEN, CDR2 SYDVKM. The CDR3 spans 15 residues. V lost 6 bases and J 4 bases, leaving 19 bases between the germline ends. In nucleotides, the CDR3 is TGTGCCAGCAGCTCATCTCCGGGACAAGGATACGAGCAGTACTTC. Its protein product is CASSSSPGQGYEQYF.

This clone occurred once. CDR3 coding DNA: TGTGCCAGCATCAATCCGGGACAGGGCGAAAAACTGTTTTTT. Translating gives CASINPGQGEKLFF. This chain uses TRBV28 with TRBJ1-4; the match to TRBD1 covers 9 bases. The CDR3 totals 14 residues. With V trimmed by 7 bases and J by 8 bases, 8 bases remained unmatched. Looked up from germline, CDR1 is MDHEN and CDR2 is SYDVKM. Full variable domain (remainder filled in from reference TRBV28 and TRBJ1-4): DVKVTQSSRYLVKRTGEKVFLECVQDMDHENMFWYRQDPGLGLRLIYFSYDVKMKEKGDIPEGYSVSREKKERFSLILESASTNQTSMYLCASINPGQGEKLFFGSGTQLSVL.

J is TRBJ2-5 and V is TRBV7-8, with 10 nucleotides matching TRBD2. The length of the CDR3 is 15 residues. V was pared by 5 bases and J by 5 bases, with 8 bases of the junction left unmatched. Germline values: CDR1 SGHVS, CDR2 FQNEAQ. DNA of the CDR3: TGTGCCAGCAGCAAAGGACTAGCGGTTCAGGAGACCCAGTACTTC. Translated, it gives CASSKGLAVQETQYF.

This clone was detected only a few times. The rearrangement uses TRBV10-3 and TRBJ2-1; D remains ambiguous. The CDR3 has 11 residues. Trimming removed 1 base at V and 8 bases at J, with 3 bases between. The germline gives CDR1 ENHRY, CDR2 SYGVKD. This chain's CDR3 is CAISEYYEQFF. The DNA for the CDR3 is TGTGCCATCAGTGAGTACTATGAGCAGTTCTTC.

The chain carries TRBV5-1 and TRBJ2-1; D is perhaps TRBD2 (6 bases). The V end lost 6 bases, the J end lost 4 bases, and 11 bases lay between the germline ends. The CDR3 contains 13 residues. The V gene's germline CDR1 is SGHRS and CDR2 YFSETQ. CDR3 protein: CASTQGGYNEQFF. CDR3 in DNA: TGCGCCAGCACCCAAGGAGGGTACAATGAGCAGTTCTTC. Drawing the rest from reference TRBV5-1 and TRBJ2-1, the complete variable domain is KAGVTQTPRYLIKTRGQQVTLSCSPISGHRSVSWYQQTPGQGLQFLFEYFSETQRNKGNFPGRFSGRQFSNSRSEMNVSTLELGDSALYLCASTQGGYNEQFFGPGTRLTVL.

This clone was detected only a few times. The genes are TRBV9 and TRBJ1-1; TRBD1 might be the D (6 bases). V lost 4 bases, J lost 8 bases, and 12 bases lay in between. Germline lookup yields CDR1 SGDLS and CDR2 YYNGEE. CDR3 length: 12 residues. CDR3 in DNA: TGTGCCAGCAGCCCGCGAGACAGGGAAGCTTTCTTT. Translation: CASSPRDREAFF.

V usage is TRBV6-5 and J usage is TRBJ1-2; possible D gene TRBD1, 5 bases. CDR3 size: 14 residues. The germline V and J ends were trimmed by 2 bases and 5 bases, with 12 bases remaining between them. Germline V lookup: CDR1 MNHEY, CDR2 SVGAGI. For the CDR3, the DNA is TGTGCCAGCAGTTACGCGGCCTCAGGGTATGGCTACACCTTC. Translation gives CASSYAASGYGYTF.

The CDR3 sequence: CASSSTGYEQYF. CDR3 nucleotide sequence: TGTGCCAGCAGCTCAACAGGGTACGAGCAGTACTTC. The rearrangement uses TRBV7-9 and TRBJ2-7, with a weak D call TRBD1 (6 bases). CDR3 length equals 12 residues. Germline CDR1 is SEHNR and CDR2 is FQNEAQ (reference sequence). Trimming took off 4 bases at V and 4 bases at J, with 8 bases between the two ends.

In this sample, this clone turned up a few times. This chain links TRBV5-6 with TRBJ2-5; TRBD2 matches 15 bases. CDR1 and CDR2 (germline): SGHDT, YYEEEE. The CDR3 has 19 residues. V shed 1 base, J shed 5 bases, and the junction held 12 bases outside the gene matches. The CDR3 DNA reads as TGTGCCAGCAGCTTGAAGGGCCGGACTAGCGGGAGGGGGGTTGAGACCCAGTACTTC. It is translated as CASSLKGRTSGRGVETQYF.

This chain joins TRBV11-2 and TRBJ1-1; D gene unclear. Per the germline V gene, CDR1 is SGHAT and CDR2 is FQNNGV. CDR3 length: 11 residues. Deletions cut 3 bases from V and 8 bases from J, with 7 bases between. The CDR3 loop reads CASSLRREAFF. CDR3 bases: TGTGCCAGCAGCTTGAGGAGGGAAGCTTTCTTT.

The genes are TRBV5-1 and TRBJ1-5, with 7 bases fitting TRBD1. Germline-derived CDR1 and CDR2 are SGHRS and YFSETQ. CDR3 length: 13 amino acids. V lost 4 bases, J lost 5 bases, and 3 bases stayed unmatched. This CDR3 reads CASSLTGDQPQHF. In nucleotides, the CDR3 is TGCGCCAGCAGCCTTACAGGGGATCAGCCCCAGCATTTT.

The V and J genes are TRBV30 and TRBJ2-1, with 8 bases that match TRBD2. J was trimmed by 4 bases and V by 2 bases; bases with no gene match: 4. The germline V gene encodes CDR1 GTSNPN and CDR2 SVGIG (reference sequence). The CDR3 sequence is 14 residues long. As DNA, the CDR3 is TGTGCCTGGAGTCTCGGCGGGAGGTACAATGAGCAGTTCTTC. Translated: CAWSLGGRYNEQFF.

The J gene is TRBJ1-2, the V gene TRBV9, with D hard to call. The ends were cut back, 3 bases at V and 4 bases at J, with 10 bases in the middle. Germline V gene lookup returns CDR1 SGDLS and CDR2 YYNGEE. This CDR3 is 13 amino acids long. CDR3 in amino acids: CASSAFPGYGYTF. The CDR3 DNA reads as TGTGCCAGCAGCGCCTTTCCAGGCTATGGCTACACCTTC.

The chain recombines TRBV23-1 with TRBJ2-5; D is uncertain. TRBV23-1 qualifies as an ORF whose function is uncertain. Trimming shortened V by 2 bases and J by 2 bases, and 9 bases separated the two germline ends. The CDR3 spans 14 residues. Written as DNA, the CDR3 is TGCGCCAGCAGTCAAGGAGCCGCTCAAGAGACCCAGTACTTC. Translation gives CASSQGAAQETQYF.

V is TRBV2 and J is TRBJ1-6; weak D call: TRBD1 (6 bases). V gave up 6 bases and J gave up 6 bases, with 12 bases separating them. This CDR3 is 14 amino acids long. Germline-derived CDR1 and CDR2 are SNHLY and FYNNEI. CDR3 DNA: TGTGCCAGCAGCTTCCAGGGGCCTAATTCACCCCTCCACTTT. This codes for CASSFQGPNSPLHF.

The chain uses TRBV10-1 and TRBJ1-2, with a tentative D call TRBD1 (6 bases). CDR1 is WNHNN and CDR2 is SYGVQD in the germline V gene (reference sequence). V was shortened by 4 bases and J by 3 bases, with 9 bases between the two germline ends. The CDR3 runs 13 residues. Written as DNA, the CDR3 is TGCGCCAGCAGTGCACAGGGATACTATGGCTACACCTTC. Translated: CASSAQGYYGYTF.

The CDR3 spells CASSGAGYSNQPQHF. As DNA, the CDR3 is TGTGCCAGTAGTGGGGCAGGCTATAGCAATCAGCCCCAGCATTTT. The chain combines TRBV19 with TRBJ1-5; a weak D match, TRBD1 (5 bases). The germline gives CDR1 LNHDA, CDR2 SQIVND (reference sequence). This CDR3 has 15 amino acids. Trimming stripped 5 bases from V and 0 bases from J, with 11 bases between.

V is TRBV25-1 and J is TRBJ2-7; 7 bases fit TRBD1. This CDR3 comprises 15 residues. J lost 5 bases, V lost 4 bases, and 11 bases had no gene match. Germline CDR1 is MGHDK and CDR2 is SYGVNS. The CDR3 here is CASSVGGQRPNEQYF. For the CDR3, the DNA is TGTGCCAGCAGTGTAGGGGGACAGAGGCCTAACGAGCAGTACTTC.

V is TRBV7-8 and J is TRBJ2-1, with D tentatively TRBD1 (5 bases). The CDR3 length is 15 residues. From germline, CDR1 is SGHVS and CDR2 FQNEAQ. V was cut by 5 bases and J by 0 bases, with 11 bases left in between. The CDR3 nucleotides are TGTGCCAGCAGCCCCAGGGCTCGCTCCTACAATGAGCAGTTCTTC. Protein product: CASSPRARSYNEQFF.

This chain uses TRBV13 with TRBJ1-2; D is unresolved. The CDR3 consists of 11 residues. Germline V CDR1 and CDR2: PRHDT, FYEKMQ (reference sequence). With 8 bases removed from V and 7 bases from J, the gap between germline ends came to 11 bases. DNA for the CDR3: TGTGCCAGCCGCACGGAGGGTGGCTACACCTTC. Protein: CASRTEGGYTF.

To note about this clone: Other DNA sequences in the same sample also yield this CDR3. The CDR3 protein is CASSRFRSGNTIYF. The CDR3 coding sequence is TGTGCCAGCAGCCGTTTCAGATCTGGAAACACCATATATTTT. The rearrangement joins TRBV14 to TRBJ1-3, with unresolved D. This CDR3 is built from 14 residues. CDR1 SGHDN and CDR2 FVKESK come from the germline V gene. Trimming cost V 4 bases and J 1 base, with 8 bases left between them.

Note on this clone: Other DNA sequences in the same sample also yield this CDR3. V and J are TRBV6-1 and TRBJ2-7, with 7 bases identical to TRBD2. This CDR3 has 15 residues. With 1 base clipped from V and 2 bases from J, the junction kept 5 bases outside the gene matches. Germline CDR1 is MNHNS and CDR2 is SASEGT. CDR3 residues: CASSEGLAGAYEQYF. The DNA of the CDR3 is TGTGCCAGCAGTGAAGGGCTTGCGGGAGCCTACGAGCAGTACTTC.

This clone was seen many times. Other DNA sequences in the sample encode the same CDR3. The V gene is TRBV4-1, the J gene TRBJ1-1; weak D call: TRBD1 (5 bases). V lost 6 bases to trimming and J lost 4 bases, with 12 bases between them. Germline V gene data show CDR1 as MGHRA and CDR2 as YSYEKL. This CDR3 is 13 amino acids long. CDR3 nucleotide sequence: TGCGCCAGCAGTCCCAGGGTGGGCACTGAAGCTTTCTTT. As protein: CASSPRVGTEAFF.

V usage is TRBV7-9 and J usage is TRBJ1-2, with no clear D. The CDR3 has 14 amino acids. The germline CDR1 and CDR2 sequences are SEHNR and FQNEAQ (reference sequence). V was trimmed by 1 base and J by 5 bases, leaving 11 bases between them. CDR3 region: CASSLVGPTYGYTF. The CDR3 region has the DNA TGTGCCAGCAGCTTAGTAGGCCCGACATATGGCTACACCTTC.

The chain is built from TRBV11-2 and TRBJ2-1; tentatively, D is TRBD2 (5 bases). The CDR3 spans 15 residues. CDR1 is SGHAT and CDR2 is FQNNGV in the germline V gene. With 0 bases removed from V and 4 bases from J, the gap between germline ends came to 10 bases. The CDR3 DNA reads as TGTGCCAGCAGCTTAGATTGGACTTTGTACAATGAGCAGTTCTTC. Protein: CASSLDWTLYNEQFF.

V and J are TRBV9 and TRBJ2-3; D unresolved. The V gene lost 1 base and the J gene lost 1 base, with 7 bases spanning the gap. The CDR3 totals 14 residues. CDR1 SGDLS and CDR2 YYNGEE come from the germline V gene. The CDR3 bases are TGTGCCAGCAGCGTATCGACTCGCACAGATACGCAGTATTTT. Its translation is CASSVSTRTDTQYF.

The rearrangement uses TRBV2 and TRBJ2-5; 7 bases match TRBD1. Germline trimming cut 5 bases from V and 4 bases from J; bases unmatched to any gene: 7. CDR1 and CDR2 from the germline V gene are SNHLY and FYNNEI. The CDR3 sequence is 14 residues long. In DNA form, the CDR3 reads TGTGCCAGCAGTTCTGACAGGGCTCCAGAGACCCAGTACTTC. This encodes CASSSDRAPETQYF. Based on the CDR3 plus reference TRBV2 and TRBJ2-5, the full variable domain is EPEVTQTPSHQVTQMGQEVILRCVPISNHLYFYWYRQILGQKVEFLVSFYNNEISEKSEIFDDQFSVERPDGSNFTLKIRSTKLEDSAMYFCASSSDRAPETQYFGPGTRLLVL.

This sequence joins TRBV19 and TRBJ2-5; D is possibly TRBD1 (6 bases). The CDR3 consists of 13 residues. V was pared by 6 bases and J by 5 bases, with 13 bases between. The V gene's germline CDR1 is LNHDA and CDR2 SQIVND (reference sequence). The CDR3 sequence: CASSQQGIETQYF. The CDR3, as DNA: TGTGCCAGTAGCCAACAGGGTATTGAGACCCAGTACTTC.

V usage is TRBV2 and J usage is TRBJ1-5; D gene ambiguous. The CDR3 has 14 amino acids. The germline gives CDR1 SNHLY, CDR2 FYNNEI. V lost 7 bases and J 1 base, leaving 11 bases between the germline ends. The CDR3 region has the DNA TGTGCCAGCAAGGGTTCGGGGAGCAATCAGCCCCAGCATTTT. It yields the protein CASKGSGSNQPQHF. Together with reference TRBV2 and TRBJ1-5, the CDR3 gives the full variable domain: EPEVTQTPSHQVTQMGQEVILRCVPISNHLYFYWYRQILGQKVEFLVSFYNNEISEKSEIFDDQFSVERPDGSNFTLKIRSTKLEDSAMYFCASKGSGSNQPQHFGDGTRLSIL.